A selection of T cell receptor beta chains follows, all from one sample in a study of CD8 T cells in Susac syndrome. TCRdb redid the calling of the immunoSEQ multiplex PCR reads with MiXCR, one entry per CDR3 protein. The sample contains roughly 200,000 distinct CDR3 sequences, under 97% of which appear only once. The sequenced material came from CD4+ T cells from PBMCs. The origin of the receptors is a human donor with multiple sclerosis. The CDR3 runs from the conserved cysteine through the conserved F or W. Each record gives: J gene, clone size, CDR3 length, V gene, D gene, CDR3 protein, CDR3 DNA. D genes are given only for firm matches. The listing skips clone size in some rows; elsewhere it reads once, few, many or a size class.

j_gene: TRBJ2-6; abundance: NA; len: 17; v_gene: TRBV12-3/TRBV12-4; d_gene: NA; CDR3aa: CASSFVLRGSGANVLTF; CDR3nt: TGTGCCAGCAGCTTCGTTTTGAGGGGCTCTGGGGCCAACGTCCTGACTTTC
j_gene: TRBJ1-1; abundance: NA; len: 13; v_gene: TRBV20-1; d_gene: TRBD1; CDR3aa: CSTSGQGFTEAFF; CDR3nt: TGCAGTACATCAGGACAGGGGTTCACTGAAGCTTTCTTT
j_gene: TRBJ2-5; abundance: NA; len: 13; v_gene: TRBV9; d_gene: NA; CDR3aa: CASSRGLEETQYF; CDR3nt: TGTGCCAGCAGTAGAGGTCTAGAAGAGACCCAGTACTTC
j_gene: TRBJ1-3; abundance: NA; len: 14; v_gene: TRBV3-1; d_gene: NA; CDR3aa: CASSRGFTGNTIYF; CDR3nt: TGTGCCAGCAGCCGAGGATTCACTGGAAACACCATATATTTT
j_gene: TRBJ2-1; abundance: NA; len: 13; v_gene: TRBV19; d_gene: NA; CDR3aa: CASADNLYNEQFF; CDR3nt: TGTGCCAGTGCGGACAACCTTTACAATGAGCAGTTCTTC
j_gene: TRBJ2-1; abundance: NA; len: 20; v_gene: TRBV14; d_gene: NA; CDR3aa: CASSRGPGLDHLSSYNEQFF; CDR3nt: TGTGCCAGCAGCCGAGGACCGGGACTGGACCATCTTAGCTCCTACAATGAGCAGTTCTTC
j_gene: TRBJ1-1; abundance: NA; len: 15; v_gene: TRBV28; d_gene: NA; CDR3aa: CASSLPPHPGTEAFF; CDR3nt: TGTGCCAGCAGCCTCCCTCCACACCCGGGCACTGAAGCTTTCTTT
j_gene: TRBJ2-2; abundance: NA; len: 14; v_gene: TRBV27; d_gene: NA; CDR3aa: CASSLIAGTGELFF; CDR3nt: TGTGCCAGCAGTCTTATTGCGGGGACCGGGGAGCTGTTTTTT
j_gene: TRBJ2-7; abundance: once; len: 12; v_gene: TRBV12-3/TRBV12-4; d_gene: TRBD1; CDR3aa: CASSGTAPEQYF; CDR3nt: TGTGCCAGCAGCGGGACAGCCCCCGAGCAGTACTTC
j_gene: TRBJ2-3; abundance: NA; len: 21; v_gene: TRBV9; d_gene: TRBD2; CDR3aa: CASSAGIPGLAGGSRTDTQYF; CDR3nt: TGTGCCAGCAGCGCCGGAATACCGGGACTAGCGGGGGGGAGTCGCACAGATACGCAGTATTTT
j_gene: TRBJ2-5; abundance: NA; len: 13; v_gene: TRBV10-3; d_gene: NA; CDR3aa: CAISVGQQETQYF; CDR3nt: TGTGCCATCAGCGTTGGACAGCAAGAGACCCAGTACTTC
j_gene: TRBJ2-6; abundance: NA; len: 20; v_gene: TRBV4-1; d_gene: TRBD1; CDR3aa: CASSQDLSGQGISGANVLTF; CDR3nt: TGCGCCAGCAGCCAAGATCTGAGTGGACAGGGAATCTCTGGGGCCAACGTCCTGACTTTC
j_gene: TRBJ2-1; abundance: NA; len: 12; v_gene: TRBV5-1; d_gene: NA; CDR3aa: CASSLNGNEQFF; CDR3nt: TGCGCCAGCAGCTTGAACGGCAATGAGCAGTTCTTC
j_gene: TRBJ2-7; abundance: NA; len: 18; v_gene: TRBV11-2; d_gene: TRBD2; CDR3aa: CASSLGWALAGPAYEQYF; CDR3nt: TGTGCCAGCAGCTTAGGGTGGGCCCTAGCGGGCCCTGCCTACGAGCAGTACTTC
j_gene: TRBJ2-5; abundance: once; len: 15; v_gene: TRBV29-1; d_gene: TRBD1; CDR3aa: CSVARRGQGQETQYF; CDR3nt: TGCAGCGTTGCAAGGAGGGGACAGGGTCAAGAGACCCAGTACTTC
j_gene: TRBJ2-3; abundance: NA; len: 14; v_gene: TRBV20-1; d_gene: NA; CDR3aa: CSASSGVVPDTQYF; CDR3nt: TGCAGTGCTAGTTCCGGGGTCGTCCCAGATACGCAGTATTTT
j_gene: TRBJ1-1; abundance: NA; len: 16; v_gene: TRBV28; d_gene: TRBD1; CDR3aa: CASSRQGLSENTEVFF; CDR3nt: TGTGCCAGCAGCAGACAGGGGTTGTCGGAGAACACTGAAGTTTTCTTT
j_gene: TRBJ2-7; abundance: NA; len: 12; v_gene: TRBV29-1; d_gene: NA; CDR3aa: CSVVRETYEQYF; CDR3nt: TGCAGCGTTGTTAGGGAAACCTACGAGCAGTACTTC
j_gene: TRBJ1-1; abundance: NA; len: 14; v_gene: TRBV3-1; d_gene: NA; CDR3aa: CASTDEGVNTEAFF; CDR3nt: TGTGCCAGCACCGATGAGGGAGTGAACACTGAAGCTTTCTTT
j_gene: TRBJ2-1; abundance: NA; len: 13; v_gene: TRBV10-3; d_gene: NA; CDR3aa: CAISETAFGEQFF; CDR3nt: TGTGCCATCAGTGAGACGGCCTTTGGTGAGCAGTTCTTC
j_gene: TRBJ1-4; abundance: NA; len: 14; v_gene: TRBV30; d_gene: TRBD1; CDR3aa: CAWSGTGGKGKLFF; CDR3nt: TGTGCCTGGAGTGGTACAGGGGGGAAAGGAAAACTGTTTTTT
j_gene: TRBJ1-1; abundance: NA; len: 13; v_gene: TRBV7-9; d_gene: NA; CDR3aa: CASRTTVNTEAFF; CDR3nt: TGTGCCAGCAGAACGACAGTGAACACTGAAGCTTTCTTT
j_gene: TRBJ1-2; abundance: NA; len: 12; v_gene: TRBV5-6; d_gene: NA; CDR3aa: CASSLEVYGYTF; CDR3nt: TGTGCCAGCAGCTTGGAAGTCTATGGCTACACCTTC
j_gene: TRBJ1-2; abundance: NA; len: 12; v_gene: TRBV15; d_gene: NA; CDR3aa: CATTSHRLGYTF; CDR3nt: TGTGCCACCACCAGTCACAGGCTTGGCTACACCTTC
j_gene: TRBJ1-6; abundance: NA; len: 13; v_gene: TRBV6-5; d_gene: NA; CDR3aa: CASSYDHNSPLHF; CDR3nt: TGTGCCAGCAGTTATGACCATAATTCACCCCTCCACTTT
j_gene: TRBJ1-2; abundance: NA; len: 14; v_gene: TRBV18; d_gene: NA; CDR3aa: CASSPDSQGSGYTF; CDR3nt: TGTGCCAGCTCACCCGACAGCCAGGGAAGTGGCTACACCTTC
j_gene: TRBJ2-2; abundance: NA; len: 18; v_gene: TRBV18; d_gene: TRBD2; CDR3aa: CASSPLAGSPRNTGELFF; CDR3nt: TGTGCCAGCTCACCACTAGCGGGGTCCCCGCGGAACACCGGGGAGCTGTTTTTT
j_gene: TRBJ2-7; abundance: once; len: 15; v_gene: TRBV6-1; d_gene: NA; CDR3aa: CASSEEDVSSYEQYF; CDR3nt: TGTGCCAGCAGTGAAGAGGACGTCAGCTCCTACGAGCAGTACTTC
j_gene: TRBJ1-6; abundance: NA; len: 14; v_gene: TRBV5-1; d_gene: NA; CDR3aa: CASSSGTVDSPLHF; CDR3nt: TGCGCCAGCAGTTCCGGGACTGTTGATTCACCCCTCCACTTT
j_gene: TRBJ2-4; abundance: NA; len: 17; v_gene: TRBV14; d_gene: TRBD1; CDR3aa: CASSQDEHPGTDSIQYF; CDR3nt: TGTGCCAGCAGCCAAGATGAACACCCCGGGACAGATAGCATTCAGTACTTC
j_gene: TRBJ1-6; abundance: NA; len: 15; v_gene: TRBV28; d_gene: TRBD1; CDR3aa: CATWDRTRFNSPLHF; CDR3nt: TGTGCCACCTGGGACAGAACCAGATTCAATTCACCCCTCCACTTT
j_gene: TRBJ2-5; abundance: NA; len: 14; v_gene: TRBV12-3/TRBV12-4; d_gene: TRBD2; CDR3aa: CASSLGLAGRGQYF; CDR3nt: TGTGCCAGCAGTTTGGGACTAGCGGGGAGGGGCCAGTACTTC
j_gene: TRBJ1-2; abundance: NA; len: 12; v_gene: TRBV25-1; d_gene: NA; CDR3aa: CASSALFYGYTF; CDR3nt: TGTGCCAGCAGTGCCCTTTTCTATGGCTACACCTTC
j_gene: TRBJ2-3; abundance: NA; len: 13; v_gene: TRBV29-1; d_gene: TRBD1; CDR3aa: CSVEDRGLETQYF; CDR3nt: TGCAGCGTTGAGGACAGGGGCTTGGAGACGCAGTATTTT
j_gene: TRBJ2-7; abundance: NA; len: 11; v_gene: TRBV10-3; d_gene: NA; CDR3aa: CAIGLTDEQYF; CDR3nt: TGTGCCATCGGACTGACAGACGAGCAGTACTTC
j_gene: TRBJ1-5; abundance: NA; len: 15; v_gene: TRBV12-3/TRBV12-4; d_gene: NA; CDR3aa: CASSLDVTSNQPQHF; CDR3nt: TGTGCCAGCAGCCTGGACGTTACGAGCAATCAGCCCCAGCATTTT
j_gene: TRBJ1-1; abundance: NA; len: 12; v_gene: TRBV30; d_gene: NA; CDR3aa: CAWSPSGGEAFF; CDR3nt: TGTGCCTGGAGTCCAAGTGGGGGGGAAGCTTTCTTT
j_gene: TRBJ1-1; abundance: NA; len: 12; v_gene: TRBV28; d_gene: NA; CDR3aa: CATTGVNTEAFF; CDR3nt: TGTGCCACGACAGGAGTGAACACTGAAGCTTTCTTT
j_gene: TRBJ2-5; abundance: NA; len: 13; v_gene: TRBV20-1; d_gene: NA; CDR3aa: CSAREGARETQYF; CDR3nt: TGCAGTGCTAGGGAGGGGGCGCGAGAGACCCAGTACTTC
j_gene: TRBJ2-7; abundance: NA; len: 14; v_gene: TRBV20-1; d_gene: NA; CDR3aa: CSASLPGLAYEQYF; CDR3nt: TGCAGTGCATCGCTGCCGGGACTGGCCTACGAGCAGTACTTC
j_gene: TRBJ2-1; abundance: NA; len: 15; v_gene: TRBV2; d_gene: TRBD2; CDR3aa: CASSRSGDSYNEQFF; CDR3nt: TGTGCCAGCAGCCGTAGCGGGGACTCCTACAATGAGCAGTTCTTC
j_gene: TRBJ1-1; abundance: NA; len: 15; v_gene: TRBV15; d_gene: NA; CDR3aa: CATSREKTGSGEAFF; CDR3nt: TGTGCCACCAGCAGAGAGAAAACGGGGAGCGGTGAAGCTTTCTTT
j_gene: TRBJ2-7; abundance: NA; len: 15; v_gene: TRBV7-9; d_gene: NA; CDR3aa: CASSGQLQITYEQYF; CDR3nt: TGTGCCAGCAGCGGTCAGCTACAGATAACCTACGAGCAGTACTTC
j_gene: TRBJ1-2; abundance: NA; len: 17; v_gene: TRBV6-5; d_gene: TRBD1; CDR3aa: CASSYSSGGPINYGYTF; CDR3nt: TGTGCCAGCAGTTACTCGTCAGGGGGACCAATTAACTATGGCTACACCTTC
j_gene: TRBJ1-2; abundance: NA; len: 14; v_gene: TRBV30; d_gene: NA; CDR3aa: CAWSPRSTSYGYTF; CDR3nt: TGTGCCTGGAGTCCCCGATCGACGAGCTATGGCTACACCTTC
j_gene: TRBJ2-2; abundance: NA; len: 13; v_gene: TRBV30; d_gene: NA; CDR3aa: CAWTSGGNGELFF; CDR3nt: TGTGCCTGGACCTCTGGGGGGAACGGGGAGCTGTTTTTT
j_gene: TRBJ1-1; abundance: NA; len: 16; v_gene: TRBV7-9; d_gene: NA; CDR3aa: CASSLALAGVNTEAFF; CDR3nt: TGTGCCAGCAGCTTAGCGCTTGCAGGGGTGAACACTGAAGCTTTCTTT
j_gene: TRBJ1-1; abundance: NA; len: 13; v_gene: TRBV6-6; d_gene: NA; CDR3aa: CASSADGITEAFF; CDR3nt: TGTGCCAGCAGTGCTGACGGAATCACTGAAGCTTTCTTT
j_gene: TRBJ2-3; abundance: few; len: 12; v_gene: TRBV28; d_gene: NA; CDR3aa: CASSLGGDTQYF; CDR3nt: TGTGCCAGCAGTTTGGGTGGAGATACGCAGTATTTT